One sample yielded the 6 T cell receptor beta chains listed below, sequenced in a study of T cells in Graves' hyperthyroidism and ophthalmopathy. Amplification yielded TCR beta CDR3 regions, with RNA transcripts as the source. A set of HTBI primers served as the primers for a first-round RT-PCR of the TCR CDR3. TCRdb called the multiplex PCR reads again in MiXCR, with one record for every CDR3 protein. The table lists 600,000 to 900,000 distinct CDR3 sequences, 16% of them singletons. Sample: blood. The source of these receptors is a man younger than 30 with Graves' hyperthyroidism.

The rearrangement uses TRBV6-2 or TRBV6-3 and TRBJ2-7; D might be TRBD1 (6 bases). The CDR3 is made up of 15 amino acids. The germline V gene has CDR1 MNHEY and CDR2 SVGEGT. V lost 5 bases and J 0 bases, leaving 14 bases between the germline ends. Written as DNA, the CDR3 is TGTGCCAGCAGTCCTCGACAGGATCTCTCCTACGAGCAGTACTTC. Its translation: CASSPRQDLSYEQYF.

To note about this clonotype: This sequence may be a read error, since a much larger clone differs from it by one base. This chain connects TRBV6-5 to TRBJ2-1, with D unclear. Per germline, CDR1 MNHEY and CDR2 SVGAGI. This CDR3 is built from 14 residues. The chain's CDR3 is CAGSYSGRYNEQFF. The CDR3, as DNA: TGTGCCGGCAGTTACTCGGGCAGATACAATGAGCAGTTCTTC.

This clonotype was counted many times. The chain uses TRBV18 and TRBJ2-5; unclear D gene. Germline CDR1 and CDR2: KGHSH and LQKENI. Trimming stripped 3 bases from V and 1 base from J, with 9 bases between. The CDR3 totals 14 residues. CDR3 sequence (DNA): TGTGCCAGCTCACCGCCGGGCGTCCAAGAGACCCAGTACTTC. As protein: CASSPPGVQETQYF.

Only a few counts were recorded for this clonotype. The chain links TRBV2 to TRBJ1-1; D unresolved. There are 11 residues in the CDR3. The germline V gene encodes CDR1 SNHLY and CDR2 FYNNEI. The V end lost 6 bases, the J end lost 11 bases, and 13 bases lay between the germline ends. The CDR3 here is CASRDGPQAFF. In DNA form, the CDR3 reads TGTGCCAGCAGGGACGGCCCGCAGGCTTTCTTT.

The gene calls are TRBV5-1 and TRBJ2-1; D unclear. Germline V gene sequence: CDR1 SGHRS, CDR2 YFSETQ. This CDR3 spans 15 amino acids. The germline V and J ends were trimmed by 4 bases and 3 bases, with 14 bases remaining between them. CDR3: CASSLDGPFYNEQFF. DNA for the CDR3: TGCGCCAGCAGCCTAGACGGACCTTTCTACAATGAGCAGTTCTTC.

This clonotype has a count of ten or more. V and J are TRBV24-1 and TRBJ2-3; D gene uncertain. Germline CDR1 reads KGHDR; CDR2 reads SFDVKD. V lost 1 base and J 6 bases, leaving 13 bases between the germline ends. The CDR3 totals 15 residues. Here the CDR3 DNA reads TGTGCCACCAGTGATTTACAACAGTTCGGGGATACGCAGTATTTT. Amino acids: CATSDLQQFGDTQYF.